The 24 T cell receptor beta chains below all came from one sample that was sequenced in a study of cytomegalovirus exposure and HLA in healthy donors. In the PCR, 60 Vbeta and 13 Jbeta primers were used. Sequencing used immunoSEQ multiplex PCR; TCRdb keeps in-frame clones, though not all of them. This sample has 150,000 to 200,000 clones, with around 69% found just once. The sample taken for sequencing was PBMCs. Receptor source: a woman in her twenties or thirties in good health and CMV-seronegative.

In its sample, this clone was seen many times. J is TRBJ1-4 and V is TRBV7-8, with D perhaps matching TRBD1 (5 bases). V was cut by 5 bases and J by 3 bases, with 13 bases left in between. CDR3 length: 15 amino acids. Germline V gives CDR1 SGHVS, CDR2 FQNEAQ. CDR3 nucleotide sequence: TGTGCCAGCAGCATTATACGGGGGGCTAATGAAAAACTGTTTTTT. It encodes CASSIIRGANEKLFF. The full variable domain, with the rest looked up from reference TRBV7-8 and TRBJ1-4, is GAGVSQSPRYKVAKRGQDVALRCDPISGHVSLFWYQQALGQGPEFLTYFQNEAQLDKSGLPSDRFFAERPEGSVSTLKIQRTQQEDSAVYLCASSIIRGANEKLFFGSGTQLSVL.

This clone was picked up a small number of times. At the DNA level, this CDR3 is encoded by other sequences in the same sample as well. The rearrangement links TRBV18 to TRBJ2-7; possible D gene TRBD1, 6 bases. The CDR3 loop spans 13 amino acids. V was pared by 4 bases and J by 2 bases, with 9 bases between. Germline V gene lookup returns CDR1 KGHSH and CDR2 LQKENI. The CDR3 spells CASSQGQTYEQYF. The DNA for the CDR3 is TGTGCCAGCTCACAAGGACAGACCTACGAGCAGTACTTC. The full variable domain, rest sourced from reference TRBV18 and TRBJ2-7, is NAGVMQNPRHLVRRRGQEARLRCSPMKGHSHVYWYRQLPEEGLKFMVYLQKENIIDESGMPKERFSAEFPKEGPSILRIQQVVRGDSAAYFCASSQGQTYEQYFGPGTRLTVT.

This chain links TRBV25-1 with TRBJ2-1, with 9 positions matching TRBD1. Germline CDR1 MGHDK, CDR2 SYGVNS. CDR3 length equals 15 residues. V lost 3 bases and J lost 5; bases outside the gene matches: 5. The CDR3 is CASSDTGQGNNEQFF. CDR3 sequence (DNA): TGTGCCAGCAGTGATACGGGACAGGGCAACAATGAGCAGTTCTTC. Together with reference TRBV25-1 and TRBJ2-1, the CDR3 gives the full variable domain: EADIYQTPRYLVIGTGKKITLECSQTMGHDKMYWYQQDPGMELHLIHYSYGVNSTEKGDLSSESTVSRIRTEHFPLTLESARPSHTSQYLCASSDTGQGNNEQFFGPGTRLTVL.

V and J are TRBV10-3 and TRBJ1-1; a weak D match, TRBD1 (5 bases). Germline V CDR1 and CDR2: ENHRY, SYGVKD. The CDR3 has 13 amino acids. V lost 6 bases, J lost 6 bases, and 14 bases lay in between. The CDR3, as DNA: TGTGCCATCAGCCAAGGGGAAGGAGCTGAAGCTTTCTTT. It yields the protein CAISQGEGAEAFF.

The chain has TRBV18 and TRBJ1-4, with 7 bases lining up with TRBD1. The CDR3 has 16 amino acids. The ends lost 4 bases at V and 6 bases at J; junction bases unmatched: 11. Germline-derived CDR1 and CDR2 are KGHSH and LQKENI. In nucleotides, the CDR3 is TGTGCCAGCTCACTGGGACAGCCCCGGGGCTATGAAAAACTGTTTTTT. Protein sequence: CASSLGQPRGYEKLFF.

The rearrangement uses TRBV9 and TRBJ2-1; TRBD2 might be the D (5 bases). The V and J ends lost 4 bases and 4 bases respectively, with 12 bases between them. The CDR3 length is 14 residues. Germline CDR1 SGDLS, CDR2 YYNGEE. The CDR3 sequence is CASSPRTEYNEQFF. Written as DNA, the CDR3 is TGTGCCAGCAGCCCCAGGACTGAGTACAATGAGCAGTTCTTC. Full variable domain (remainder filled in from reference TRBV9 and TRBJ2-1): DSGVTQTPKHLITATGQRVTLRCSPRSGDLSVYWYQQSLDQGLQFLIQYYNGEERAKGNILERFSAQQFPDLHSELNLSSLELGDSALYFCASSPRTEYNEQFFGPGTRLTVL.

The genes are TRBV29-1 and TRBJ2-7; 7 bases fit TRBD1. This CDR3 contains 14 residues. Germline V gene lookup returns CDR1 SQVTM and CDR2 ANQGSEA. The ends lost 5 bases at V and 1 base at J; junction bases unmatched: 8. The CDR3 reads CSVSRQGRSYEQYF. The CDR3, as DNA: TGCAGCGTTTCCAGACAGGGCCGTTCCTACGAGCAGTACTTC.

The CDR3 protein is CASSSTRVWDTQYF. CDR3 sequence (DNA): TGTGCCAGCAGTTCGACTAGAGTTTGGGATACGCAGTATTTT. V and J are TRBV7-9 and TRBJ2-3; a possible D gene is TRBD2 (6 bases). The V and J ends lost 6 bases and 6 bases respectively, with 16 bases between them. CDR3 length: 14 residues. The V gene's germline CDR1 is SEHNR and CDR2 FQNEAQ (reference sequence).

This clone has just a few counts. The chain is built from TRBV4-3 and TRBJ2-6; TRBD1 is a possible D gene (5 bases). V lost 2 bases to trimming and J lost 0 bases, with 17 bases between them. Per the germline V gene, CDR1 is LGHNA and CDR2 is YSLEER. This CDR3 has 19 amino acids. The CDR3 is CASSQFTGYLNSGANVLTF. In DNA form, the CDR3 reads TGCGCCAGCAGCCAATTCACAGGCTACCTAAACTCTGGGGCCAACGTCCTGACTTTC.

The rearrangement uses TRBV7-9 and TRBJ2-3; 13 bases match TRBD2. Germline CDR1 reads SEHNR; CDR2 reads FQNEAQ (reference sequence). J was trimmed by 4 bases and V by 11 bases; bases with no gene match: 9. The CDR3 totals 15 residues. This chain's CDR3 is CASQLAGGPADTQYF. CDR3 nucleotide sequence: TGTGCCTCTCAACTAGCGGGGGGGCCAGCAGATACGCAGTATTTT.

The chain links TRBV19 to TRBJ1-5, with TRBD1 matching over 11 bases. CDR1 and CDR2 (germline): LNHDA, SQIVND (reference sequence). The CDR3 has 16 residues. Germline trimming cut 5 bases from V and 4 bases from J; bases unmatched to any gene: 7. CDR3 sequence (DNA): TGTGCCAGTAGTCCCCGGGGACAGGGGGAAAATCAGCCCCAGCATTTT. It is translated as CASSPRGQGENQPQHF.

CDR3 sequence: CASKPKPGTGPSQETQYF. CDR3 nucleotide sequence: TGTGCCAGCAAGCCCAAACCCGGGACAGGGCCCTCTCAAGAGACCCAGTACTTC. The J gene is TRBJ2-5, the V gene TRBV2; the match to TRBD1 covers 9 bases. Germline lookup yields CDR1 SNHLY and CDR2 FYNNEI. After removal of 7 bases from V and 2 bases from J, the junction contained 17 bases not matched to a gene. The CDR3 loop spans 18 amino acids.

The chain joins TRBV30 to TRBJ1-2; tentatively, D is TRBD1 (6 bases). Deletions cut 0 bases from V and 3 bases from J, with 20 bases between. In germline, CDR1 is GTSNPN, CDR2 SVGIG (reference sequence). There are 17 residues in the CDR3. Here the CDR3 reads CAWSVLWPRGADYGYTF. The CDR3 coding sequence is TGTGCCTGGAGTGTACTTTGGCCTCGGGGGGCGGACTATGGCTACACCTTC.

The gene calls are TRBV7-9 and TRBJ2-1; 8 bases map to TRBD1. The V gene's germline CDR1 is SEHNR and CDR2 FQNEAQ (reference sequence). CDR3 size: 15 residues. After removal of 4 bases from V and 5 bases from J, the junction contained 7 bases not matched to a gene. The CDR3 DNA reads TGTGCCAGCAGCTCGACAGGGGCAACAAACAATGAGCAGTTCTTC. Amino acids: CASSSTGATNNEQFF.

The chain carries TRBV7-2 and TRBJ2-3; a weak D match, TRBD2 (6 bases). V was pared by 5 bases and J by 6 bases, with 21 bases between. The CDR3 is 16 amino acids. The germline V gene has CDR1 SGHTA and CDR2 FQGNSA. The DNA of the CDR3 is TGTGCCAGCAGCAAAAGAACTAGCCCCTCCGCCGATACGCAGTATTTT. Translating gives CASSKRTSPSADTQYF.

The chain links TRBV7-9 to TRBJ1-1, with 8 bases matching TRBD1. Per the germline V gene, CDR1 is SEHNR and CDR2 is FQNEAQ (reference sequence). V dropped 7 bases and J dropped 4; count of bases not matched to a gene: 5. The CDR3 totals 13 residues. The CDR3 DNA reads as TGTGCCAGCAACGACAGGGGAGCCACTGAAGCTTTCTTT. Its protein is CASNDRGATEAFF.

The chain is built from TRBV28 and TRBJ1-2, with TRBD1 as a possible D gene (5 bases). The germline V gene encodes CDR1 MDHEN and CDR2 SYDVKM. The CDR3 covers 14 residues. V lost 11 bases to trimming and J lost 0 bases, with 16 bases between them. The CDR3 nucleotides are TGTGCCGGGAAACACAGGAATACTAACTATGGCTACACCTTC. Its protein product is CAGKHRNTNYGYTF.

V usage is TRBV9 and J usage is TRBJ1-5, with TRBD1 as a possible D gene (5 bases). CDR1 is SGDLS, CDR2 YYNGEE, per germline. The CDR3 covers 14 residues. V was cut by 5 bases and J by 4 bases, with 13 bases left in between. DNA for the CDR3: TGTGCCAGCAGTGTCTCGGCAGGGAATCAGCCCCAGCATTTT. It yields the protein CASSVSAGNQPQHF.

This rearrangement joins TRBV28 to TRBJ1-1; 10 nucleotides match TRBD1. V lost 11 bases, J lost 0 bases, and 9 bases stayed unmatched. Looked up from germline, CDR1 is MDHEN and CDR2 is SYDVKM. This CDR3 has 15 residues. CDR3 sequence: CAAKDRGGVNTEAFF. The CDR3 nucleotides are TGTGCCGCTAAGGACAGGGGGGGAGTGAACACTGAAGCTTTCTTT.

The chain recombines TRBV19 with TRBJ2-7; 10 nucleotides agree with TRBD2. The CDR3 runs to 15 residues. CDR1 is LNHDA, CDR2 SQIVND, per germline (reference sequence). V dropped 4 bases and J dropped 4; count of bases not matched to a gene: 7. The CDR3 loop is CASSTRTSGGYEQYF. DNA of the CDR3: TGTGCCAGTAGTACCAGGACTAGCGGAGGATACGAGCAGTACTTC.

This sequence joins TRBV7-8 and TRBJ2-1; 7 nucleotides line up with TRBD2. The CDR3 is 14 amino acids. CDR1 and CDR2 from the germline V gene are SGHVS and FQNEAQ. V shed 2 bases, J shed 6 bases, and the junction held 4 bases outside the gene matches. DNA for the CDR3: TGTGCCAGCAGCTTATCGGGAGGCCCCAATGAGCAGTTCTTC. Translation: CASSLSGGPNEQFF. The variable domain in full, completed from reference TRBV7-8 and TRBJ2-1, reads GAGVSQSPRYKVAKRGQDVALRCDPISGHVSLFWYQQALGQGPEFLTYFQNEAQLDKSGLPSDRFFAERPEGSVSTLKIQRTQQEDSAVYLCASSLSGGPNEQFFGPGTRLTVL.

The chain links TRBV5-4 to TRBJ2-1; TRBD2 agrees at 9 bases. This CDR3 is 15 amino acids long. Germline V lookup: CDR1 SGHNT, CDR2 YYREEE (reference sequence). V was clipped by 5 bases and J by 4 bases; unmatched bases: 7. CDR3 in amino acids: CASSRLAGKYNEQFF. CDR3 sequence (DNA): TGTGCCAGCAGTCGTCTAGCGGGGAAATACAATGAGCAGTTCTTC.

This clone appeared once. V and J are TRBV6-1 and TRBJ1-2; 7 bases are a match to TRBD1. The CDR3 runs 12 residues. Germline assignment: CDR1 MNHNS and CDR2 SASEGT. Germline trimming cut 10 bases from V and 5 bases from J; bases unmatched to any gene: 7. The CDR3: CATTTGNYGYTF. DNA of the CDR3: TGTGCCACCACGACAGGGAATTATGGCTACACCTTC.

This clone was seen a few times. One junction end disagrees with the germline gene, perhaps due to a read error. V is TRBV7-7 and J is TRBJ2-1, with a weak D call TRBD2 (5 bases). Germline loops: CDR1 SSHAT, CDR2 FNYEAQ (reference sequence). The CDR3 runs 13 residues. The CDR3 protein is CASSLTRTHEQFF. CDR3 sequence (DNA): TGTGCTAGCAGCTTGACGAGGACTCATGAGCAGTTCTTC.